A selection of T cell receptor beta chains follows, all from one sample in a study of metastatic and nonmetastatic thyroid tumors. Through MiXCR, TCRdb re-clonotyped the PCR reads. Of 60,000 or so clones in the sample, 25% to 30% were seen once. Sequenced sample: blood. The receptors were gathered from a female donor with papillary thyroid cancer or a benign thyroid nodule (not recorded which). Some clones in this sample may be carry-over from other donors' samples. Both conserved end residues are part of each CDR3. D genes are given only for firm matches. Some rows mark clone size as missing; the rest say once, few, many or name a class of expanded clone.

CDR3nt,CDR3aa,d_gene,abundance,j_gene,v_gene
TGTGCCAGCAGGGGCAGGGGGACTGTAGGGGCCAACGTCCTGACTTTC,CASRGRGTVGANVLTF,.,.,TRBJ2-6,TRBV6-1
TGTGCCAGTAGGGGCACAGGGTCTGGGGCCAACGTCCTGACTTTC,CASRGTGSGANVLTF,.,once,TRBJ2-6,TRBV19
TGTGCCACCGGACTAGCGGGAGGCCCAGATACGCAGTATTTT,CATGLAGGPDTQYF,TRBD2,few,TRBJ2-3,TRBV24-1
TGTGCCAGCAGTTCCCCCGGCGGTGCTAACTATGGCTACACCTTC,CASSSPGGANYGYTF,.,medium-sized,TRBJ1-2,TRBV28
TGTGCCAGCAACCGGGACAGGGGGACGAACGAGCAGTACTTC,CASNRDRGTNEQYF,TRBD1,.,TRBJ2-7,TRBV28
TGTGCCAGCAGACAAAACAATGAGCAGTTCTTC,CASRQNNEQFF,.,few,TRBJ2-1,TRBV6-1
TGTGCCAGCAGTAAGGGACATAGCACAGATACGCAGTATTTT,CASSKGHSTDTQYF,.,.,TRBJ2-3,TRBV12-3/TRBV12-4
TGTGCCAGCAGTTACTCGGGACAGAGTCAGTACTTC,CASSYSGQSQYF,TRBD1,.,TRBJ2-4,TRBV6-2/TRBV6-3
TGTGCCAGCAGTTTAACCGGGACAGGGGCTGAGCAGTACTTC,CASSLTGTGAEQYF,TRBD1,.,TRBJ2-7,TRBV27
TGTGCCAGCAGCGATACAGGGAATGGCTACACCTTC,CASSDTGNGYTF,.,.,TRBJ1-2,TRBV12-3/TRBV12-4
TGTGCCAGCAGTGAAGACCAGGGGTGGAATCAGCCCCAGCATTTT,CASSEDQGWNQPQHF,.,.,TRBJ1-5,TRBV6-1
TGTGCCAGCGGGGCAGACAGAATCTATGGCTACACCTTC,CASGADRIYGYTF,.,.,TRBJ1-2,TRBV27
TGTGCCAGTAGTGCGGACAGGGGCACTGAAGCTTTCTTT,CASSADRGTEAFF,TRBD1,few,TRBJ1-1,TRBV19
TGTGCCACCAGTGAACCCCAGGGTTCAGATACGCAGTATTTT,CATSEPQGSDTQYF,.,.,TRBJ2-3,TRBV24-1
TGTGCCAGCAGCCAAGATTGGGACAGCAATAATTCACCCCTCCACTTT,CASSQDWDSNNSPLHF,TRBD1,few,TRBJ1-6,TRBV4-2
TGTGCCAGCAGCGTCACCCTCGGGGCCAACGTCCTGACTTTC,CASSVTLGANVLTF,.,.,TRBJ2-6,TRBV9
TGTGCCAGCAGTGTTTCTAGCGGGAACTCCTACAATGAGCAGTTCTTC,CASSVSSGNSYNEQFF,TRBD2,.,TRBJ2-1,TRBV27
TGTGCCAGTAGTACTACAGGGGACTCCTACGAGCAGTACTTC,CASSTTGDSYEQYF,TRBD1,.,TRBJ2-7,TRBV19
TGTGCCAGCAGGCACCAGGGGTACACTGAAGCTTTCTTT,CASRHQGYTEAFF,.,.,TRBJ1-1,TRBV6-1
TGTGCCAGCAGTTCCTCGGATAGCGGGGGAGGGAAAGAGACCCAGTACTTC,CASSSSDSGGGKETQYF,TRBD2,few,TRBJ2-5,TRBV28
TGTGCCAGCAGTTACAACGGGGAACAAGAGACCCAGTACTTC,CASSYNGEQETQYF,.,.,TRBJ2-5,TRBV6-2/TRBV6-3
TGTGCCAGCAGCTTAGCAGCGGGAGTCAATGAGCAGTTCTTC,CASSLAAGVNEQFF,TRBD2,few,TRBJ2-1,TRBV11-3
TGTGCCAGCAGCTTACTTAGGTTAGCGCTCACCTACAATGAGCAGTTCTTC,CASSLLRLALTYNEQFF,.,.,TRBJ2-1,TRBV11-2
TGTGCCAGCAAACCGGGACAGAACTCCTACGAGCAGTACTTC,CASKPGQNSYEQYF,TRBD1,.,TRBJ2-7,TRBV6-1
TGTGCCAGCAGTGAGTACAACTACGAGCAGTACTTC,CASSEYNYEQYF,.,.,TRBJ2-7,TRBV2
TGTGCCAGCAGGGGCCACGACAGGCAAGAGACCCAGTACTTC,CASRGHDRQETQYF,.,.,TRBJ2-5,TRBV6-1
TGTGCCACCAGTGATTTGGGACAGGGCGGTGAGCAGTTCTTC,CATSDLGQGGEQFF,TRBD1,.,TRBJ2-1,TRBV24-1
TGTGCCAGTAGGGCTAGCCCAGCAGCCGGGGAGCTGTTTTTT,CASRASPAAGELFF,.,medium-sized,TRBJ2-2,TRBV19